Listed below are T cell receptor beta chains from one sample, sequenced in a study of T cells in Graves' hyperthyroidism and ophthalmopathy. TCRdb reprocessed the multiplex PCR reads via MiXCR and lists one record per CDR3 protein. The table includes 600,000 or so distinct CDR3 sequences, 13% to 15% detected once. The sample consisted of blood. The source of these receptors is a woman younger than 30 with Graves' ophthalmopathy. Both conserved end residues are part of each CDR3. A D gene is named only where the DNA matches it firmly. Rows give clone size only sometimes, using once, few, many, or a class for an expanded clone.

d_call,clone_size,v_call,j_call,cdr3_aa,cdr3_nt
-,many,TRBV18,TRBJ1-5,CASSPGAGRGQPQHF,TGTGCCAGCTCACCCGGGGCAGGCCGGGGTCAGCCCCAGCATTTT
TRBD2,many,TRBV5-5,TRBJ2-3,CASSLVAGVRTDTQYF,TGTGCCAGCAGCTTGGTAGCGGGAGTACGCACAGATACGCAGTATTTT
-,few,TRBV9,TRBJ2-1,CASSVAGTSYNEQFF,TGTGCCAGCAGCGTAGCGGGGACTTCCTACAATGAGCAGTTCTTC
-,few,TRBV28,TRBJ2-3,CASSPWGTDTQYF,TGTGCCAGCAGTCCCTGGGGGACAGATACGCAGTATTTT
-,many,TRBV2,TRBJ2-1,CASARTAFPDNEQFF,TGTGCCAGCGCGCGAACAGCCTTTCCTGACAATGAGCAGTTCTTC
TRBD1,-,TRBV25-1,TRBJ2-5,CASSGGQGPQETQYF,TGTGCCAGCAGTGGGGGACAGGGTCCCCAAGAGACCCAGTACTTC
-,-,TRBV7-9,TRBJ2-3,CASSLVESTDTQYF,TGTGCCAGCAGCCTCGTGGAAAGCACAGATACACAGTATTTT
TRBD2,once,TRBV6-2/TRBV6-3,TRBJ2-1,CASTFNSGSFMENEQFF,TGTGCCAGCACTTTTAATAGCGGGAGTTTCATGGAGAATGAGCAGTTCTTC
-,few,TRBV7-9,TRBJ1-4,CASSSPAGVGEKLFF,TGTGCCAGCAGCTCGCCGGCAGGGGTGGGTGAAAAACTGTTTTTT
-,many,TRBV20-1,TRBJ1-1,CSARASSRGTEAFF,TGCAGTGCTAGAGCCTCATCCCGAGGCACTGAAGCTTTCTTT
TRBD2,few,TRBV7-9,TRBJ2-1,CASSLGGLAGGSSYNEQFF,TGTGCCAGCAGCTTAGGGGGGTTGGCGGGAGGGAGCTCCTACAATGAGCAGTTCTTC
-,many,TRBV6-2/TRBV6-3,TRBJ1-5,CASSRNSNQPQHF,TGTGCCAGCAGCCGTAATAGCAATCAGCCCCAGCATTTT
-,many,TRBV13,TRBJ2-5,CASSFAGPPETQYF,TGTGCCAGCAGCTTCGCAGGGCCACCAGAGACCCAGTACTTC
-,-,TRBV2,TRBJ1-3,CASRGISDTIYF,TGTGCCAGCAGGGGGATTTCTGACACCATATATTTT